This T cell receptor (beta chain) was captured in a study of shared clonotypes between healthy human individuals. The wider study: Per donor, CD8 memory used one plate, CD8 naive used two, CD4 memory used three and CD4 naive used three.

CDR1 is SNHLY, CDR2 FYNNEI, per germline. The CDR3 consists of 13 residues. V was cut by 4 bases and J by 8 bases, with 12 bases left in between. The test was conducted at deep level. Investigators spread the genomic DNA of each subset evenly over several immunoSEQ plates. Original analysis: ImmunoSEQ output lacked quality scores and full-length reads, limiting matched filtering. Method: immunoSEQ multiplex PCR; TCRdb's copy keeps in-frame clones and lacks some. V and J calls and clone size come straight from that table; D and trimming were deduced from the DNA. The data contain 2.3 million or so clones, approximately 93% of them singletons.

This chain joins TRBV2 and TRBJ2-1, with D possibly matching TRBD2 (5 bases). This receptor was identified in a man aged 18 to 35 in good health. Some clones in this sample may be carry-over from other donors' samples. The specimen sequenced was naive CD4+ T cells from PBMCs. As for subset: CD45RA+ positively selected. CDR3 amino acids: CASSADLAYEQFF. The CDR3 nucleotides are TGTGCCAGCAGTGCTGACCTAGCATATGAGCAGTTCTTC.